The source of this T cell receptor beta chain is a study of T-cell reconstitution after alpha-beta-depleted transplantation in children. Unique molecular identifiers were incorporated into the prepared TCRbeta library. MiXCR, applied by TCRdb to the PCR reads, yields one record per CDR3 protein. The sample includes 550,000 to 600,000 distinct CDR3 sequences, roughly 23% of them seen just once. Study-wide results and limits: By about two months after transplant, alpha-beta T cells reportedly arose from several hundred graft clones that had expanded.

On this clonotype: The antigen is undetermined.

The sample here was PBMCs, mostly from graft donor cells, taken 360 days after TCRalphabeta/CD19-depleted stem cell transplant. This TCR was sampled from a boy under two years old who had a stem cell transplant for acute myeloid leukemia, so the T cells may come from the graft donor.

CDR3 nucleotide sequence: TGCGCCAGCAGCGAGACAGCAACTAATGAAAAACTGTTTTTT. Its protein product is CASSETATNEKLFF. V is TRBV4-1 and J is TRBJ1-4, with D maybe TRBD1 (5 bases). CDR1 and CDR2 (germline): MGHRA, YSYEKL. The CDR3 sequence is 14 residues long. The V and J ends lost 5 bases and 0 bases respectively, with 7 bases between them.